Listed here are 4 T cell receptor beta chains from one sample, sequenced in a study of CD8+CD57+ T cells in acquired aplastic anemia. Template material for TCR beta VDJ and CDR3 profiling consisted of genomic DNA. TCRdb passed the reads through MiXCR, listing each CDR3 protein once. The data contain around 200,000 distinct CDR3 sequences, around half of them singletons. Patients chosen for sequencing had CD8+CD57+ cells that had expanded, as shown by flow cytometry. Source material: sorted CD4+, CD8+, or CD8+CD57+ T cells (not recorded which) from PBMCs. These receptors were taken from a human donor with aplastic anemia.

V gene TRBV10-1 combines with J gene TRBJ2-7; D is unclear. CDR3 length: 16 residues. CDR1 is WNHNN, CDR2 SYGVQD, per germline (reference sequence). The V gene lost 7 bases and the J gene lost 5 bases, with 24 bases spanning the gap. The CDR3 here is CASTGVRATKRHEQYF. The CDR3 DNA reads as TGCGCCAGCACCGGCGTCCGGGCTACTAAACGACACGAGCAGTACTTC.

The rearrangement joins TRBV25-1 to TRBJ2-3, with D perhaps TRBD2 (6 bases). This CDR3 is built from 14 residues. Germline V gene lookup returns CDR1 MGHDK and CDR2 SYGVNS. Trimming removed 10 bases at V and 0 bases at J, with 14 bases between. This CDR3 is CATSRDLSTDTQYF. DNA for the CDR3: TGTGCCACCTCCCGGGACTTAAGCACAGATACGCAGTATTTT.

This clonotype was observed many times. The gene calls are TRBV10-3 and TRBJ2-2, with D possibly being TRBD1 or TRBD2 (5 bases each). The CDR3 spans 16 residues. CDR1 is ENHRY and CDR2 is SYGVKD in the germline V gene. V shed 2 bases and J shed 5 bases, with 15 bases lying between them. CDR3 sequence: CAISEVTGTQTGELFF. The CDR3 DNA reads TGTGCCATCAGTGAGGTTACCGGGACCCAAACCGGGGAGCTGTTTTTT.

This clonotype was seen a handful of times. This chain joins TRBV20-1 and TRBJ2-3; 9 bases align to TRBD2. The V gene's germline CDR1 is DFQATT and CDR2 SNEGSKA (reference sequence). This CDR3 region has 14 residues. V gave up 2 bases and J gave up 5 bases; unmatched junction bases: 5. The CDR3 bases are TGCAGTGCTAGACTAGCGGGGAGGGAAGATACGCAGTATTTT. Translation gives CSARLAGREDTQYF.